This TCR beta chain was profiled in a study of T cell responses to AZD1222 COVID-19 vaccine (dated by TCRdb to 2020 to 2022). Regarding the complete study: AZD1222 recipients with second doses at about 4 weeks or about 12 weeks were pooled, because spike-specific TCR depth and breadth did not differ between schedules. TCR sequencing was performed for about 240 trial participants, of whom about 210 were given two doses of AZD1222 and approximately 25 were given two doses of MenACWY control vaccine. Trial participants were enrolled by age into subgroups of 18-55, 56-69 and 70-plus years, and 148, 28 and 57 TCR-sequenced participants, respectively, were included in these subgroups.

Points on this clone: Its specific antigen is unknown. Base-call qualities are not available, and no considerably larger clone is one nucleotide away.

The CDR3 regions of human TCRbeta chains were analyzed by immunosequencing. For the original study's pipeline: Repertoire TCRs were matched against a reference library of SARS-CoV-2-specific TCRs generated with the MIRA antigen-specificity platform. Breadth was defined as the fraction of unique TCRs that were SARS-CoV-2-associated, and depth was defined as the fraction of total T cells that were SARS-CoV-2-associated. Each spike-specific TCR was assigned to its reactive spike region and to a CD4 or CD8 class using the MIRA data. Log10-transformed breadth and depth values were compared by one-way ANOVA with Sidak's multiple comparisons tests. TCRdb limited this immuneACCESS table to in-frame rearrangements with V and J called. A share of clones is missing; checked studies link under half to unresolved V genes, and the rest is unexplained. V and J calls and clone size are given by that table; D and trimming were obtained from the DNA. This sample comprises about 80,000 clones, roughly nine tenths of them detected only once. The ten biggest clones cover roughly 23% of the sample.

For this chain, trimming is 4 bases at the V end and 5 bases at the J end, and the number of junction bases without a gene match is 7. CDR1 is given as SGHNT and CDR2 as YYREEE, both from the germline V gene (reference sequence). From its cysteine to its phenylalanine, the CDR3 spans 15 amino acids. Only the CDR3 region is kept as DNA, spanning 45 bases read in frame from base 1. In light of the paper, this sample's time point label describes: baseline before first vaccination. Samples from vaccinated people were obtained from the UK trials COV001 and COV002, which included a single-blind randomized controlled phase 2/3 trial of AZD1222 (ChAdOx1 nCoV-19) in healthy adults. Trial participant PBMC samples were collected at day 0 and day 28 after the second dose for TCRbeta chain sequencing. General conclusions and limits of the study: Because no samples from the day 14 peak response were available, repertoires could be characterized only after the peak T cell response. Most participants were white British and females outnumbered males, and the authors suggested that clonal diversity may have been underestimated. After two AZD1222 doses, both the breadth and the depth of spike-specific TCRs were significantly higher than at day 0 and than in MenACWY recipients. Reportedly, almost half of the unique spike-specific TCRs recognized epitopes lying outside the regions that are mutated in the B.1.351 and B.1.1.7 variants. The vaccine-associated CD4 TCRs covered the entire spike protein, and the dominant responses fell in regions 160-218 and 743-854. Conclusions about previously exposed vaccinees are limited because only a handful of AZD1222 recipients were SARS-CoV-2 seropositive at baseline. In the small 56-69-year group, the increase in depth fell short of significance, most likely because of low power.

The chain links TRBV5-4 with TRBJ2-2, with TRBD1 identical over 8 junction bases. The TCR was taken from an adult in good health. Sequenced here: peripheral blood, sampled on day 0 of AZD1222 vaccination. CDR3 sequence: CASSVQGARTGELFF. Read as DNA, the sequence is TGTGCCAGCAGCGTGCAGGGGGCGCGGACCGGGGAGCTGTTTTTT.